This T cell receptor (beta chain) was obtained from a study of glioma-infiltrating T cells. The length of the CDR3 is 14 residues. The ends lost 7 bases at V and 3 bases at J; junction bases unmatched: 7. Germline-derived CDR1 and CDR2 are ENHRY and SYGVKD. The iRepertoire nested amplicon-rescue multiplex PCR amplified TCR alpha and beta CDR3s from RNA. One-step reverse transcription and amplification started from about 100-400 ng of tissue mRNA or PBMC total RNA. In TCRdb, the multiplex PCR reads were re-called with MiXCR into one record per CDR3 protein. The sample yields roughly 130,000 distinct CDR3 sequences, 24% seen once.

Material for sequencing was glioma tissue, nonneoplastic brain tissue, or PBMCs (not recorded which). The source of this sequence is a human donor with low-grade glioma or glioblastoma, undergoing nonglioma brain surgery, or in good health (not recorded which). The rearrangement links TRBV10-3 to TRBJ2-3, with TRBD2 matching 7 bases. CDR3 nucleotides: TGTGCCATCAAGGGGACTACCGAAACAGATACGCAGTATTTT. Translating gives CAIKGTTETDTQYF.